These 27 T cell receptor beta chains were sequenced from one sample in a study of cytomegalovirus exposure and HLA in healthy donors. A multiplex PCR was run with 60 Vbeta primers and 13 Jbeta primers. TCRdb's table, derived via immunoSEQ multiplex PCR, lists solely in-frame clones and lacks some. The data contain over 100,000 clones, roughly 79% of them singletons. Sequenced input: PBMCs. Every receptor here comes from a woman in her forties in good health and CMV-seronegative.

The J gene is TRBJ2-5, the V gene TRBV7-9; tentative D call: TRBD2 (5 bases). The CDR3 spans 12 residues. Germline lookup yields CDR1 SEHNR and CDR2 FQNEAQ (reference sequence). V lost 5 bases, J lost 5 bases, and 9 bases lay in between. The CDR3 loop reads CASSPDFETQYF. The DNA for the CDR3 is TGTGCCAGCAGCCCGGACTTTGAGACCCAGTACTTC.

This rearrangement joins TRBV10-3 to TRBJ2-7, with TRBD1 matching 9 bases. V gave up 2 bases and J gave up 2 bases; unmatched junction bases: 7. The CDR3 consists of 16 residues. Looked up from germline, CDR1 is ENHRY and CDR2 is SYGVKD. The CDR3 loop reads CAISERGQGTPYEQYF. The CDR3 DNA is TGTGCCATCAGTGAGAGGGGACAGGGAACACCCTACGAGCAGTACTTC.

On this clone: One end of the junction fails to match germline, which may point to a read error. The CDR3 coding sequence is TGCGCCAGCAGCCCAGATAACTACGGCTACACCTTC. Its translation: CASSPDNYGYTF. The chain employs TRBV4-3 and TRBJ1-2; D gene uncertain. This CDR3 has 12 amino acids. In germline, CDR1 is LGHNA, CDR2 YSLEER.

The J gene is TRBJ2-6, the V gene TRBV5-1; D not certain. The germline V gene encodes CDR1 SGHRS and CDR2 YFSETQ. The CDR3 contains 14 residues. V lost 4 bases, J lost 3 bases, and 8 bases lay in between. The CDR3 coding sequence is TGCGCCAGCAGCCTCCCCGGTGGGGCCAACGTCCTGACTTTC. It is translated as CASSLPGGANVLTF.

The V call is TRBV4-1, the J call TRBJ2-2, with a possible D match to TRBD1 (6 bases). The CDR3 has 15 amino acids. Germline loops: CDR1 MGHRA, CDR2 YSYEKL. V dropped 1 base and J dropped 5 bases, with 11 bases sitting between them. The DNA for the CDR3 is TGCGCCAGCAGCCAAGGCTCTCAGGGGACCGGGGAGCTGTTTTTT. Its translation: CASSQGSQGTGELFF.

V gene TRBV9 combines with J gene TRBJ1-6, with 9 bases that match TRBD1. The CDR3 extends over 18 amino acids. CDR1 is SGDLS, CDR2 YYNGEE, per germline. After removal of 0 bases from V and 4 bases from J, the junction contained 8 bases not matched to a gene. CDR3 coding DNA: TGTGCCAGCAGCGTAGGGCATACAGGGGGCGGGTATAATTCACCCCTCCACTTT. Protein product: CASSVGHTGGGYNSPLHF.

This rearrangement joins TRBV7-3 to TRBJ1-5; D not certain. V lost 5 bases and J 2 bases, leaving 13 bases between the germline ends. CDR3 length equals 15 residues. Germline V lookup: CDR1 SGHTA, CDR2 FQGTGA. The chain's CDR3 is CASSPGAGGNQPQHF. The CDR3 DNA reads TGTGCCAGCAGCCCGGGAGCCGGGGGCAATCAGCCCCAGCATTTT.

The V call is TRBV6-5, the J call TRBJ2-1; 9 bases are a match to TRBD2. Germline V CDR1 and CDR2: MNHEY, SVGAGI. V was pared by 6 bases and J by 9 bases, with 9 bases of the junction left unmatched. This CDR3 contains 14 residues. The CDR3 coding sequence is TGTGCCAGCAGACTTACTGCTAGCGGGGTTGAGCAGTTCTTC. It translates to CASRLTASGVEQFF.

This chain connects TRBV5-6 to TRBJ1-2; the match to TRBD1 covers 7 bases. The CDR3 extends over 17 amino acids. V lost 1 base and J lost 0; bases outside the gene matches: 9. Germline V CDR1 and CDR2: SGHDT, YYEEEE. CDR3 region: CASSLLGTAKANYGYTF. The CDR3 bases are TGTGCCAGCAGCTTGCTAGGGACAGCTAAAGCTAACTATGGCTACACCTTC.

The J gene is TRBJ1-3, the V gene TRBV7-9; 7 nucleotides agree with TRBD1. From germline, CDR1 is SEHNR and CDR2 FQNEAQ (reference sequence). CDR3 length equals 16 residues. V lost 2 bases and J lost 5; bases outside the gene matches: 9. The CDR3 region is CASSLSSGTVRNTIYF. The CDR3 DNA reads TGTGCCAGCAGCTTATCCTCCGGGACAGTGAGAAACACCATATATTTT.

This clone was recorded only once. The CDR3 protein is CASSLGGMRAYGYTF. The CDR3 DNA follows: TGTGCCAGCAGCTTGGGAGGGATGCGAGCTTATGGCTACACCTTC. The chain joins TRBV5-6 to TRBJ1-2; D is ambiguous. Germline loops: CDR1 SGHDT, CDR2 YYEEEE. V was pared by 0 bases and J by 5 bases, with 14 bases between. This CDR3 contains 15 residues.

V and J are TRBV4-1 and TRBJ2-5, with D uncertain. The CDR3 loop spans 14 amino acids. V lost 1 base and J 2 bases, leaving 8 bases between the germline ends. CDR1 is MGHRA and CDR2 is YSYEKL in the germline V gene. The CDR3 bases are TGCGCCAGCAGCCAAGCGATAGTACAAGAGACCCAGTACTTC. It specifies CASSQAIVQETQYF.

A few counts support this clone. The genes are TRBV7-2 and TRBJ1-2; TRBD1 matches at 10 bases. This CDR3 has 15 amino acids. Trimming cost V 7 bases and J 7 bases; bases outside gene matches: 12. Germline values: CDR1 SGHTA, CDR2 FQGNSA. The chain's CDR3 is CASTTGTGDRGGYTF. In DNA form, the CDR3 reads TGTGCCAGCACCACCGGGACAGGGGATAGGGGTGGCTACACCTTC.

Only a few counts were recorded for this clone. The chain joins TRBV5-1 to TRBJ2-7; 11 bases are a match to TRBD1. The CDR3 has 13 residues. Losses at the gene ends were 4 bases for V and 7 bases for J; bases not matched to a gene: 4. Per the germline V gene, CDR1 is SGHRS and CDR2 is YFSETQ. CDR3 DNA: TGCGCCAGCAGCGGACAGGGGGCGGGGGAGCAGTACTTC. It is translated as CASSGQGAGEQYF. The full variable domain, its missing parts supplied by reference TRBV5-1 and TRBJ2-7, is KAGVTQTPRYLIKTRGQQVTLSCSPISGHRSVSWYQQTPGQGLQFLFEYFSETQRNKGNFPGRFSGRQFSNSRSEMNVSTLELGDSALYLCASSGQGAGEQYFGPGTRLTVT.

The CDR3 coding sequence is TGTGCCAGCAGCTTAGTTTCGGGGGGAGGCACAGATACGCAGTATTTT. Protein: CASSLVSGGGTDTQYF. The chain has TRBV7-8 and TRBJ2-3, with TRBD2 matching 7 bases. CDR3 length: 16 residues. Trimming at V came to 1 base and at J to 1 base, leaving 5 bases not matched to a gene. CDR1 and CDR2 (germline): SGHVS, FQNEAQ. The full variable domain, with the rest looked up from reference TRBV7-8 and TRBJ2-3, is GAGVSQSPRYKVAKRGQDVALRCDPISGHVSLFWYQQALGQGPEFLTYFQNEAQLDKSGLPSDRFFAERPEGSVSTLKIQRTQQEDSAVYLCASSLVSGGGTDTQYFGPGTRLTVL.

This clone was recorded once. The genes are TRBV4-1 and TRBJ2-1; tentative D call: TRBD2 (6 bases). Looked up from germline, CDR1 is MGHRA and CDR2 is YSYEKL. The CDR3 has 13 amino acids. Trimming shortened V by 0 bases and J by 10 bases, and 10 bases separated the two germline ends. The CDR3 nucleotides are TGCGCCAGCAGCCAAGATTGGGGGGAAGAGCAGTTCTTC. Translated: CASSQDWGEEQFF.

This clone came up once. The V gene is TRBV2, the J gene TRBJ1-2; D gene uncertain. Germline V lookup: CDR1 SNHLY, CDR2 FYNNEI. This CDR3 spans 12 amino acids. V gave up 10 bases and J gave up 5 bases, with 14 bases separating them. The CDR3 reads CATRTDSYGYTF. CDR3 in DNA: TGTGCCACCCGAACCGACTCTTATGGCTACACCTTC.

The CDR3 DNA is TGTGCCAGCTCAGCCACCGGGAACAGGGGCACCGGGGAGCTGTTTTTT. Translating gives CASSATGNRGTGELFF. The chain combines TRBV18 with TRBJ2-2; the match to TRBD1 covers 7 bases. The V and J ends lost 5 bases and 4 bases, in that order; junction bases with no gene match: 10. The CDR3 length is 16 residues. CDR1 is KGHSH, CDR2 LQKENI, per germline.

The chain joins TRBV5-4 to TRBJ2-1; 8 bases align to TRBD1. After removal of 4 bases from V and 3 bases from J, the junction contained 6 bases not matched to a gene. The CDR3 is 15 residues long. Germline V gives CDR1 SGHNT, CDR2 YYREEE (reference sequence). The CDR3 sequence: CASSVTGGNYNEQFF. CDR3 nucleotides: TGTGCCAGCAGCGTAACAGGGGGGAACTACAATGAGCAGTTCTTC.

As DNA, the CDR3 is TGTGCCATCAGTGAGATGATCGGTAGTTCCTACGAGCAGTACTTC. Its protein is CAISEMIGSSYEQYF. The genes are TRBV10-3 and TRBJ2-7, with D unclear. CDR1 and CDR2 (germline): ENHRY, SYGVKD. Trimming left V 2 bases short and J 1 base short, with 12 bases between. This CDR3 comprises 15 residues.

The V and J genes are TRBV6-5 and TRBJ2-7; D not resolved. The germline CDR1 and CDR2 sequences are MNHEY and SVGAGI. The CDR3 has 13 amino acids. Trimming removed 2 bases from V and 4 bases from J, with 9 bases in between. The CDR3 protein is CASSYGRKYEQYF. DNA for the CDR3: TGTGCCAGCAGTTACGGCAGAAAGTACGAGCAGTACTTC.

The J gene is TRBJ1-1, the V gene TRBV6-4, with D uncertain. The CDR3 contains 13 residues. Trimming left V 5 bases short and J 1 base short, with 8 bases between. Looked up from germline, CDR1 is MRHNA and CDR2 is SNTAGT. CDR3 region: CASSRRPNTEAFF. The CDR3, as DNA: TGTGCCAGCAGTCGGCGGCCGAACACTGAAGCTTTCTTT.

The chain combines TRBV30 with TRBJ2-1, with D perhaps matching TRBD2 (6 bases). CDR1 and CDR2 from the germline V gene are GTSNPN and SVGIG (reference sequence). CDR3 length: 14 amino acids. Trimming removed 5 bases at V and 3 bases at J, with 14 bases between. CDR3 DNA: TGTGCCTGGGCTCCGGGACTCCACTACAATGAGCAGTTCTTC. Its protein product is CAWAPGLHYNEQFF.

The chain employs TRBV13 and TRBJ1-1, with 9 bases aligning to TRBD1. The CDR3 is made up of 15 amino acids. Trimming removed 5 bases from V and 4 bases from J; junction bases left unmatched: 8. In germline, CDR1 is PRHDT, CDR2 FYEKMQ (reference sequence). For the CDR3, the DNA is TGTGCCAGCAGCCTGGGTAGGACAGGGGTCACTGAAGCTTTCTTT. Amino acids: CASSLGRTGVTEAFF.

The chain links TRBV7-2 to TRBJ1-6; D not certain. Deletions cut 1 base from V and 4 bases from J, with 11 bases between. CDR1 and CDR2 from the germline V gene are SGHTA and FQGNSA. CDR3 length equals 16 residues. CDR3 amino acids: CASSLVPGIYNSPLHF. For the CDR3, the DNA is TGTGCCAGCAGCTTAGTTCCGGGAATTTATAATTCACCCCTCCACTTT.

The chain is built from TRBV19 and TRBJ1-5, with no clear D. The CDR3 consists of 16 residues. Per the germline V gene, CDR1 is LNHDA and CDR2 is SQIVND (reference sequence). V was shortened by 5 bases and J by 2 bases, with 16 bases between the two germline ends. CDR3 loop: CASSHNWYRGNQPQHF. The CDR3 DNA reads as TGTGCCAGTAGTCATAACTGGTATAGAGGCAATCAGCCCCAGCATTTT.

This chain uses TRBV5-4 with TRBJ2-7; 13 bases are shared with TRBD2. This CDR3 region has 15 residues. Germline V gene lookup returns CDR1 SGHNT and CDR2 YYREEE (reference sequence). V dropped 3 bases and J dropped 1; count of bases not matched to a gene: 1. The CDR3 loop reads CASSWTSGGSYEQYF. The DNA of the CDR3 is TGTGCCAGCAGCTGGACTAGCGGGGGATCCTACGAGCAGTACTTC.